This passage covers 29 T cell receptor beta chains from one sample sequenced in a study of blood T cell repertoires in COVID-19. Sequenced by immunoSEQ multiplex PCR; TCRdb stores in-frame clones only, minus some. The sample yields about 200,000 clones, over 75% seen once. The sample taken for sequencing was peripheral blood. Receptor source: a man between 50 and 59 years old who had recovered from COVID-19.

The chain is built from TRBV27 and TRBJ1-2; weak D call: TRBD1 (6 bases). The length of the CDR3 is 14 residues. Trimming left V 4 bases short and J 3 bases short, with 12 bases between. From germline, CDR1 is MNHEY and CDR2 SMNVEV (reference sequence). The CDR3 spells CASSYGRGYYGYTF. As DNA, the CDR3 is TGTGCCAGCAGTTACGGGAGGGGGTACTATGGCTACACCTTC.

This chain uses TRBV7-9 with TRBJ1-5; D remains unclear. The CDR3 runs 13 residues. Germline CDR1 reads SEHNR; CDR2 reads FQNEAQ (reference sequence). V was cut by 1 base and J by 10 bases, with 11 bases left in between. CDR3 in DNA: TGTGCCAGCAGCTTAGACTTCGTGCAACCCCAGCATTTT. It is translated as CASSLDFVQPQHF.

The chain recombines TRBV19 with TRBJ2-1; 7 bases fit TRBD2. Germline CDR1 is LNHDA and CDR2 is SQIVND (reference sequence). The CDR3 is made up of 14 amino acids. The ends lost 2 bases at V and 10 bases at J; junction bases unmatched: 8. The CDR3 protein is CASSIWKPGGEQFF. CDR3 coding DNA: TGTGCCAGTAGTATATGGAAGCCGGGGGGAGAGCAGTTCTTC.

J is TRBJ1-1 and V is TRBV28; 8 bases line up with TRBD1. The CDR3 loop spans 15 amino acids. V lost 5 bases, J lost 1 base, and 6 bases stayed unmatched. Germline CDR1 MDHEN, CDR2 SYDVKM. In DNA, the CDR3 is TGTGCCAGCAGTCGTTTACAGGGGGAGAACACTGAAGCTTTCTTT. It encodes CASSRLQGENTEAFF.

The V call is TRBV4-2, the J call TRBJ2-7; the match to TRBD2 covers 14 bases. CDR3 size: 19 residues. The V and J ends lost 4 bases and 4 bases, in that order; junction bases with no gene match: 15. In germline, CDR1 is LGHNA, CDR2 YNFKEQ. The CDR3 nucleotides are TGTGCCAGCAGCCTTGACTCGACTAGCGGGAGGGCCGTCGGGTACGAGCAGTACTTC. This sequence encodes CASSLDSTSGRAVGYEQYF.

V is TRBV30 and J is TRBJ1-1; no clear D. The CDR3 has 14 amino acids. V lost 0 bases, J lost 6 bases, and 14 bases lay in between. Germline-derived CDR1 and CDR2 are GTSNPN and SVGIG (reference sequence). The CDR3 protein is CAWSVQYSLAEAFF. CDR3 coding DNA: TGTGCCTGGAGTGTACAATATAGCCTAGCTGAAGCTTTCTTT.

This clone was observed many times. The chain combines TRBV19 with TRBJ2-1, with D uncertain. CDR3 size: 12 residues. The germline V gene encodes CDR1 LNHDA and CDR2 SQIVND (reference sequence). Trimming shortened V by 3 bases and J by 4 bases, and 4 bases separated the two germline ends. The CDR3 reads CASSIQYNEQFF. The CDR3 DNA follows: TGTGCCAGTAGTATCCAATACAATGAGCAGTTCTTC.

The chain recombines TRBV15 with TRBJ2-1, with D perhaps TRBD1 (5 bases). The CDR3 is 16 residues long. Germline V gene sequence: CDR1 LNHNV, CDR2 YYDKDF (reference sequence). Trimming removed 0 bases at V and 4 bases at J, with 13 bases between. As DNA, the CDR3 is TGTGCCACCAGCAGAGATAATGACAGAGGATACAATGAGCAGTTCTTC. This gives the protein CATSRDNDRGYNEQFF. Drawing the rest from reference TRBV15 and TRBJ2-1, the complete variable domain is DAMVIQNPRYQVTQFGKPVTLSCSQTLNHNVMYWYQQKSSQAPKLLFHYYDKDFNNEADTPDNFQSRRPNTSFCFLDIRSPGLGDTAMYLCATSRDNDRGYNEQFFGPGTRLTVL.

In its sample, this clone was seen a few times. The rearrangement links TRBV7-3 to TRBJ2-2; TRBD2 matches at 8 bases. J gave up 2 bases and V 0 bases, and 5 bases lay outside the gene matches. The CDR3 is 17 amino acids. The germline V gene encodes CDR1 SGHTA and CDR2 FQGTGA. The CDR3 coding sequence is TGTGCCAGCAGCTTAACCCCTAGCGGGCTAAACACCGGGGAGCTGTTTTTT. It is translated as CASSLTPSGLNTGELFF.

The J gene is TRBJ1-1, the V gene TRBV12-3 or TRBV12-4; unclear D gene. Trimming removed 3 bases at V and 0 bases at J, with 5 bases between. The CDR3 contains 13 residues. In nucleotides, the CDR3 is TGTGCCAGCAGTTTCTCCGTGAACACTGAAGCTTTCTTT. This encodes CASSFSVNTEAFF.

The chain has TRBV7-2 and TRBJ2-1, with 7 bases matching TRBD2. Germline V lookup: CDR1 SGHTA, CDR2 FQGNSA. V shed 1 base and J 10 bases; nucleotides not matched to a gene: 10. The CDR3 runs to 15 residues. The CDR3 DNA reads as TGTGCCAGCAGCTTAGTGCCTAGCGGAGGGAGGGAGCAGTTCTTC. Translation: CASSLVPSGGREQFF. Using reference TRBV7-2 and TRBJ2-1 for the parts outside the CDR3, the full variable domain is GAGVSQSPSNKVTEKGKDVELRCDPISGHTALYWYRQSLGQGLEFLIYFQGNSAPDKSGLPSDRFSAERTGGSVSTLTIQRTQQEDSAVYLCASSLVPSGGREQFFGPGTRLTVL.

The genes are TRBV24-1 and TRBJ1-5, with D possibly matching TRBD1 (6 bases). Germline V gene lookup returns CDR1 KGHDR and CDR2 SFDVKD. V was pared by 9 bases and J by 3 bases, with 14 bases between. The CDR3 covers 14 residues. CDR3 sequence (DNA): TGTGCCACCGGACCCCGGGACAACAATCAGCCCCAGCATTTT. Its translation: CATGPRDNNQPQHF.

The chain recombines TRBV4-2 with TRBJ1-4; 7 bases line up with TRBD1. CDR1 is LGHNA, CDR2 YNFKEQ, per germline. Trimming cost V 0 bases and J 5 bases; bases outside gene matches: 6. CDR3 length: 16 amino acids. The CDR3 DNA sequence: TGTGCCAGCAGCCAAGATTTGGGGGACAGAAATGAAAAACTGTTTTTT. Translation: CASSQDLGDRNEKLFF.

The chain couples TRBV2 to TRBJ2-5; the D is unclear. Germline V gene sequence: CDR1 SNHLY, CDR2 FYNNEI. V lost 1 base to trimming and J lost 5 bases, with 11 bases between them. This CDR3 region has 14 residues. CDR3 residues: CASSEGALGETQYF. The CDR3, as DNA: TGTGCCAGCAGTGAAGGGGCCCTGGGTGAGACCCAGTACTTC.

The chain links TRBV30 to TRBJ2-3, with D tentatively TRBD2 (5 bases). The CDR3 contains 12 residues. Germline CDR1 reads GTSNPN; CDR2 reads SVGIG (reference sequence). V lost 2 bases to trimming and J lost 5 bases, with 8 bases between them. The CDR3 DNA follows: TGTGCCTGGAGTTCTGGGAGAGATACGCAGTATTTT. Amino acid sequence: CAWSSGRDTQYF.

This clone was found many times. The chain has TRBV30 and TRBJ1-5; 9 nucleotides agree with TRBD1. Germline CDR1 is GTSNPN and CDR2 is SVGIG (reference sequence). CDR3 length: 12 residues. Unmatched junction bases numbered 2, after V lost 5 bases and J lost 6 bases. In DNA, the CDR3 is TGTGCCTGGGGGACAGGGAGTCAGCCCCAGCATTTT. Translation: CAWGTGSQPQHF.

The chain couples TRBV29-1 to TRBJ2-5, with D possibly being TRBD1 (6 bases). The length of the CDR3 is 12 residues. Germline CDR1 SQVTM, CDR2 ANQGSEA. V lost 5 bases, J lost 5 bases, and 12 bases lay in between. The CDR3 loop reads CSVQTGLETQYF. The CDR3 region has the DNA TGCAGCGTTCAAACAGGGCTGGAGACCCAGTACTTC.

The chain links TRBV10-1 to TRBJ2-3, with D perhaps matching TRBD2 (5 bases). Germline CDR1 reads WNHNN; CDR2 reads SYGVQD (reference sequence). The CDR3 length is 16 residues. Trimming shortened V by 2 bases and J by 0 bases, and 12 bases separated the two germline ends. The CDR3 sequence is CASSETSGTSTDTQYF. The CDR3 DNA reads TGCGCCAGCAGTGAGACGAGCGGAACTAGCACAGATACGCAGTATTTT.

V is TRBV27 and J is TRBJ2-7; D gene ambiguous. This CDR3 has 12 amino acids. V was trimmed by 4 bases and J by 2 bases, leaving 6 bases between them. CDR1 and CDR2 (germline): MNHEY, SMNVEV (reference sequence). CDR3 in DNA: TGTGCCAGCAGTTCTCGTACCTACGAGCAGTACTTC. It encodes CASSSRTYEQYF.

This clone turned up a few times. It may be a read error: a sequence one base away is much more abundant. The chain recombines TRBV25-1 with TRBJ1-1, with TRBD1 as a possible D gene (6 bases). This CDR3 contains 13 residues. The V gene's germline CDR1 is MGHDK and CDR2 SYGVNS. Trimming removed 4 bases from V and 1 base from J, with 7 bases in between. CDR3 region: CASSVGANTEAFF. Written as DNA, the CDR3 is TGTGCCAGCAGTGTGGGGGCGAACACTGAAGCTTTCTTT.

The CDR3 DNA sequence: TGTGCCAGTGCTGGACTAGCGGGAGAAGGGGATACGCAGTATTTT. Its protein product is CASAGLAGEGDTQYF. V gene TRBV19 combines with J gene TRBJ2-3; TRBD2 matches 13 bases. Trimming removed 8 bases from V and 6 bases from J; junction bases left unmatched: 8. The CDR3 covers 15 residues. The germline V gene has CDR1 LNHDA and CDR2 SQIVND (reference sequence). The entire variable domain, with the rest obtained from reference TRBV19 and TRBJ2-3, is as follows: DGGITQSPKYLFRKEGQNVTLSCEQNLNHDAMYWYRQDPGQGLRLIYYSQIVNDFQKGDIAEGYSVSREKKESFPLTVTSAQKNPTAFYLCASAGLAGEGDTQYFGPGTRLTVL.

In its sample, this clone was seen many times. The rearrangement joins TRBV14 to TRBJ2-7, with 8 positions matching TRBD2. Germline trimming cut 4 bases from V and 5 bases from J; bases unmatched to any gene: 10. The CDR3 consists of 15 residues. Germline V gives CDR1 SGHDN, CDR2 FVKESK. DNA for the CDR3: TGTGCCAGCAGCCCCTTAGCGGGATGGAGTAACGAGCAGTACTTC. It translates to CASSPLAGWSNEQYF.

The sample holds a few counts of this clone. The rearrangement links TRBV6-4 to TRBJ1-1; TRBD1 agrees at 9 bases. The CDR3 length is 18 residues. V trimming: 4 bases; J trimming: 0 bases; junction bases outside the gene matches: 12. From germline, CDR1 is MRHNA and CDR2 SNTAGT. CDR3: CASSGGDREIPLNTEAFF. CDR3 nucleotides: TGTGCCAGCAGTGGCGGGGACAGGGAAATACCCCTGAACACTGAAGCTTTCTTT.

The V call is TRBV7-8, the J call TRBJ2-7, with 7 bases fitting TRBD1. The V gene end was trimmed by 4 bases and the J gene end by 6 bases; junction bases not matched to a gene: 12. The CDR3 has 15 residues. CDR1 SGHVS and CDR2 FQNEAQ come from the germline V gene. The CDR3 region is CASSSPRQGRAEQYF. DNA for the CDR3: TGTGCCAGCAGCTCCCCCCGACAGGGTCGGGCCGAGCAGTACTTC.

This rearrangement joins TRBV5-1 to TRBJ2-3; 15 positions match TRBD2. The V and J ends lost 3 bases and 3 bases, in that order; junction bases with no gene match: 11. Germline V gene lookup returns CDR1 SGHRS and CDR2 YFSETQ. The CDR3 runs 19 residues. The CDR3 region is CASSSLMGGTSGRTDTQYF. The CDR3 DNA follows: TGCGCCAGCAGCTCCCTGATGGGGGGGACTAGCGGGAGGACAGATACGCAGTATTTT.

The J gene is TRBJ2-5, the V gene TRBV5-1, with D possibly being TRBD1 (5 bases). V was trimmed by 3 bases and J by 4 bases, leaving 10 bases between them. The germline CDR1 and CDR2 sequences are SGHRS and YFSETQ. The CDR3 is 13 residues long. As DNA, the CDR3 is TGCGCCAGCAGCTCTCAGGGTTCAGAGACCCAGTACTTC. The encoded protein is CASSSQGSETQYF.

The genes are TRBV4-3 and TRBJ1-1, with D possibly being TRBD1 (6 bases). CDR1 is LGHNA, CDR2 YSLEER, per germline. The germline V and J ends were trimmed by 1 base and 5 bases, with 11 bases remaining between them. This CDR3 region has 14 residues. Here the CDR3 DNA reads TGCGCCAGCAGCCAAGTTCCAGGGGAGACTGAAGCTTTCTTT. This sequence encodes CASSQVPGETEAFF.

V gene TRBV5-4 combines with J gene TRBJ2-1; 8 nucleotides line up with TRBD1. Germline CDR1 and CDR2: SGHNT and YYREEE (reference sequence). The CDR3 loop spans 18 amino acids. The ends lost 0 bases at V and 0 bases at J; junction bases unmatched: 8. CDR3 loop: CASSLAMTGVSSYNEQFF. CDR3 coding DNA: TGTGCCAGCAGCTTGGCCATGACAGGGGTTAGCTCCTACAATGAGCAGTTCTTC.

This clone was seen only a few times. The rearrangement joins TRBV19 to TRBJ1-2; no definite D call. CDR3 length equals 14 residues. Germline values: CDR1 LNHDA, CDR2 SQIVND (reference sequence). V lost 4 bases and J 5 bases, leaving 14 bases between the germline ends. This chain's CDR3 is CASSRRESLYGYTF. CDR3 in DNA: TGTGCCAGTAGTAGGAGGGAGTCCCTTTATGGCTACACCTTC.